What follows describes a single T cell receptor beta chain. The target of this receptor is not known. Base qualities are not recorded, but no much larger clone differs from it by a single base. This sample is drawn from a study of blood T cell repertoires in COVID-19 (dated by TCRdb to between 2020 and 2021). Regarding the complete study: Samples covering the acute and convalescent phases of COVID-19 were provided by collaborators in the United States, Italy and Spain. The repertoires were made available in a free public database intended to serve as a resource for research on the immune response to SARS-CoV-2. Deeply sampled blood TCRbeta repertoires from subjects exposed to, actively infected with, or recovered from COVID-19 were included in the dataset. A de-identified subject ID, COVID-19 status, age in years and sex were almost always included in the sample metadata. The material from the prospective study consisted of cDNA or gDNA derived from T cells, B-cell-depleted T cells, or PBMCs. The samples were drawn from two sources: the first 160 participants of the ongoing ImmuneRACE study, and fewer than 1,500 subjects contributed by 6 global collaborators. HLA class I and class II types, where available, came from metadata supplied by the sample provider rather than from assay-based typing. What the research found in general, with its limitations: Clinical and demographic metadata were provided uncurated, with the amount varying by source and participant.

At one collaborating source in Seattle, patients were enrolled during active infection and were followed longitudinally through the course of disease. Collaborating institutions collected whole blood in K2EDTA tubes following their own protocols. For TCRbeta analysis, collaborators shipped samples in one of three forms: frozen whole blood, isolated PBMCs, or DNA extracted from either of those sample types. The immunoSEQ Assay, a bias-controlled multiplex PCR, was used to amplify TCRbeta CDR3 regions from genomic DNA. The original methods were these. Nucleated cell counts per sample were estimated from amplification of reference gene primers within the assay. To quantify the absolute abundance of each unique TCRbeta CDR3 rearrangement, sequence reads were collapsed and filtered. Productive Simpson clonality was computed per sample as the square root of Simpson's diversity index over productive rearrangements. TCRdb mirrors the immuneACCESS table, restricted to in-frame sequences. Some clones are absent from its copies; in checked studies, under half trace to an unresolved V gene, and the reason for the others is unknown. The D gene and trimming were derived from the DNA, and the V and J assignments and clone size from that table. The table for this sample lists under 90,000 clones; about 85% of them were counted only once. 3.4% of the sample is taken by the ten largest.

This clonotype originated in a woman between 50 and 59 years old with COVID-19, enrolled during active disease. Input material: peripheral blood.

The sequenced DNA is TGTGCCAGCAGCCCTGGTTCCCCGGAGGGTCGGGGCACCGGGGAGCTGTTTTTT. Translated, this gives CASSPGSPEGRGTGELFF. The sequence is built from TRBV9 and TRBJ2-2; a tentative D call is TRBD2 (6 bases match). The junction shows trimming of 4 bases on V and 4 bases on J, plus 23 bases between the germline ends. The germline V gene encodes CDR1 SGDLS and CDR2 YYNGEE. The CDR3 holds 18 amino acids from the cysteine to the phenylalanine. Left in the record is the CDR3 DNA by itself, 54 bases read in frame from the first base.